This record covers a single T cell receptor (beta chain). Other nucleotide sequences in the sample specify the same CDR3. V was shortened by 2 bases and J by 3 bases, with 11 bases between the two germline ends. Germline V CDR1 and CDR2: MNHEY, SVGAGI. The CDR3 loop spans 14 amino acids. Generated by immunoSEQ multiplex PCR, the TCRdb table keeps only in-frame clones and is missing some. The sample includes approximately 47,000 clones, approximately 87% seen only once; the top ten take 9% to 12%. This sample was included in a study of OX40 agonist ivuxolimab in advanced cancers. This clonotype was obtained from an adult with an advanced solid tumor such as melanoma, head and neck, liver or kidney cancer. The chain is built from TRBV6-5 and TRBJ2-7; TRBD2 might be the D (6 bases). This sample comprised CD4+ or CD8+ T cells sorted from blood, obtained in a trial of the OX40 agonist ivuxolimab. CDR3 bases: TGTGCCAGCAGTTACGGAACCGGGGGCTACGAGCAGTACTTC. Translation: CASSYGTGGYEQYF.